These T cell receptor beta chains were read from a single sample in a study of T-cell reconstitution after alpha-beta-depleted transplantation in children. MiXCR, run by TCRdb on the PCR reads, gives a single entry per CDR3 protein. The sample includes 250,000 to 350,000 distinct CDR3 sequences, almost 10% of them seen just once. Here the sequenced sample was PBMCs from the stem cell graft donor, taken from the stem cell graft. All receptors come from a human donor who donated a stem cell graft to a child with SCID. Each CDR3 is given with its conserved first and last residue. Fields, in order: V gene, D gene, J gene, clone size, CDR3 protein, CDR3 DNA. D genes are given only for firm matches. Size values are once, few and many counts, or a class for expanded clones, and some rows have none.

>TRBV2|-|TRBJ1-5|few
CASSADPYSNQPQHF
TGTGCCAGCAGTGCGGACCCGTATAGCAATCAGCCCCAGCATTTT
>TRBV12-3/TRBV12-4|-|TRBJ1-2|-
CASSLPLGGGYTF
TGTGCCAGCAGTTTACCCTTGGGGGGTGGCTACACCTTC
>TRBV2|-|TRBJ2-1|-
CASSPTGLNEQFF
TGTGCCAGCAGCCCTACAGGGCTGAATGAGCAGTTCTTC
>TRBV4-1|TRBD1|TRBJ2-3|-
CASSQPRDRDYTDTQYF
TGCGCCAGCAGCCAGCCCCGGGACAGAGACTACACAGATACGCAGTATTTT
>TRBV2|TRBD2|TRBJ2-1|few
CASSSRTSGGTNEQFF
TGTGCCAGCAGCAGCCGTACTAGCGGGGGAACCAATGAGCAGTTCTTC
>TRBV20-1|TRBD2|TRBJ2-7|-
CSAREGGIGEQYF
TGCAGTGCTAGAGAGGGGGGGATAGGCGAGCAGTACTTC
>TRBV3-1|-|TRBJ1-2|few
CASSQPQGNGYTF
TGTGCCAGCAGCCAACCACAGGGAAATGGCTACACCTTC
>TRBV18|-|TRBJ2-3|few
CASSPSQVPTDTQYF
TGTGCCAGCTCACCAAGCCAAGTACCCACAGATACGCAGTATTTT
>TRBV6-1|-|TRBJ1-2|few
CASRTQTNYGYTF
TGTGCCAGCAGGACACAAACTAACTATGGCTACACCTTC
>TRBV7-8|TRBD1|TRBJ2-3|few
CASSWGTGSTDTQYF
TGTGCCAGCAGCTGGGGGACAGGGAGCACAGATACGCAGTATTTT
>TRBV12-3/TRBV12-4|TRBD1|TRBJ2-4|-
CASRTGTGRSVQYF
TGTGCCAGCAGGACCGGGACAGGGCGGTCTGTTCAGTACTTC
>TRBV27|-|TRBJ2-7|few
CASSLSREGEQYF
TGTGCCAGCAGTTTGAGTCGGGAAGGCGAGCAGTACTTC
>TRBV4-2|TRBD2|TRBJ2-5|few
CASSQEGLASYQETQYF
TGTGCCAGCAGCCAAGAGGGACTAGCGTCCTACCAAGAGACCCAGTACTTC
>TRBV7-6|TRBD1|TRBJ2-2|many
CASSSTGGNTGELFF
TGTGCCAGCAGCTCGACAGGGGGGAACACCGGGGAGCTGTTTTTT
>TRBV10-3|-|TRBJ2-1|many
CAISENREQFF
TGTGCCATCAGTGAGAACCGGGAGCAGTTCTTC
>TRBV29-1|TRBD1|TRBJ1-1|few
CSVNRDSKNTEAFF
TGCAGCGTTAATAGGGACAGCAAAAACACTGAAGCTTTCTTT
>TRBV5-1|-|TRBJ2-5|-
CASSTGPLPGEVQETQYF
TGCGCCAGCAGCACGGGACCGCTGCCGGGCGAGGTTCAAGAGACCCAGTACTTC
>TRBV20-1|-|TRBJ1-1|many
CSGRRLTEAFF
TGCAGTGGGCGCAGGCTTACTGAAGCTTTCTTT
>TRBV10-3|-|TRBJ2-1|few
CAIGPAGRNLNEQFF
TGTGCCATCGGGCCTGCGGGACGCAACCTCAATGAGCAGTTCTTC
>TRBV7-8|-|TRBJ1-1|few
CASSQTNTEAFF
TGTGCCAGCAGCCAGACGAACACTGAAGCTTTCTTT
>TRBV5-1|-|TRBJ2-2|few
CASSLMGSQTLANTGELFF
TGCGCCAGCAGCTTAATGGGGAGCCAAACCCTGGCGAACACCGGGGAGCTGTTTTTT
>TRBV12-3/TRBV12-4|-|TRBJ2-2|many
CASSLKGAGGELFF
TGTGCCAGCAGTTTAAAAGGGGCTGGCGGGGAGCTGTTTTTT
>TRBV11-2|TRBD1|TRBJ2-3|many
CASSLERGRTDTQYF
TGTGCCAGCAGCTTAGAAAGGGGGCGCACAGATACGCAGTATTTT
>TRBV5-1|TRBD1|TRBJ1-4|few
CASSWGTGGADEKLFF
TGCGCCAGCAGCTGGGGAACAGGGGGCGCGGATGAAAAACTGTTTTTT
>TRBV13|-|TRBJ2-4|-
CASSLGIGKNIQYF
TGTGCCAGCAGCTTAGGTATAGGCAAAAACATTCAGTACTTC
>TRBV4-2|TRBD2|TRBJ2-1|-
CASSQERLIAGGRNEQFF
TGTGCCAGCAGCCAAGAGCGCTTGATAGCGGGGGGGCGAAATGAGCAGTTCTTC
>TRBV10-3|-|TRBJ1-1|-
CAIRQGNTEAFF
TGTGCCATCAGGCAGGGGAACACTGAAGCTTTCTTT
>TRBV10-3|-|TRBJ1-2|few
CAISPSRYGYTF
TGTGCCATCAGCCCCTCCCGCTATGGCTACACCTTC
>TRBV5-1|-|TRBJ1-5|-
CASSDGSGNQPQHF
TGCGCCAGCAGCGACGGCAGCGGCAATCAGCCCCAGCATTTT
>TRBV11-1|-|TRBJ2-7|-
CASSPRTADSGLLSYEQYF
TGTGCCAGCAGCCCCCGGACAGCCGACTCAGGACTCCTATCCTACGAGCAGTACTTC
>TRBV5-1|-|TRBJ2-3|few
CASSLLARRRASTDTQYF
TGCGCCAGCAGCTTGTTAGCCCGACGTCGGGCTAGCACAGATACGCAGTATTTT
>TRBV29-1|-|TRBJ2-7|few
CSVGLGTGTYEQYF
TGCAGCGTTGGACTCGGGACGGGGACCTACGAGCAGTACTTC
>TRBV19|-|TRBJ2-6|-
CASTSGGNSGANVLTF
TGTGCCAGTACCTCGGGGGGCAACTCTGGGGCCAACGTCCTGACTTTC
>TRBV10-3|-|TRBJ2-2|few
CAGGQTNTGELFF
TGTGCCGGAGGACAGACGAACACCGGGGAGCTGTTTTTT
>TRBV29-1|TRBD1|TRBJ1-1|few
CSVTRQGHTEAFF
TGCAGCGTAACTCGACAGGGTCACACTGAAGCTTTCTTT
>TRBV9|-|TRBJ2-1|few
CASSAGYTPNEEQFF
TGTGCCAGCAGCGCCGGATATACCCCCAATGAAGAGCAGTTCTTC
>TRBV5-6|-|TRBJ1-1|many
CASSFYTGTYEAFF
TGTGCCAGCAGCTTCTATACAGGAACCTATGAAGCTTTCTTT
>TRBV10-3|TRBD1|TRBJ2-7|-
CAISSPGQGANSPYEQYF
TGTGCCATCAGCTCCCCGGGGCAGGGGGCAAATAGCCCCTACGAGCAGTACTTC
>TRBV11-2|-|TRBJ2-3|-
CAIRRDIGTDTQYF
TGTGCCATCCGGCGGGACATAGGCACAGATACGCAGTATTTT
>TRBV10-3|TRBD1|TRBJ1-2|-
CAITMDRGDGYTF
TGTGCCATCACCATGGACAGGGGCGATGGCTACACCTTC
>TRBV5-1|-|TRBJ1-1|few
CASSPRTPWNTEAFF
TGCGCCAGCAGCCCCCGAACACCGTGGAACACTGAAGCTTTCTTT
>TRBV20-1|-|TRBJ2-5|-
CSAKWSGETQYF
TGCAGTGCTAAATGGAGCGGGGAGACCCAGTACTTC